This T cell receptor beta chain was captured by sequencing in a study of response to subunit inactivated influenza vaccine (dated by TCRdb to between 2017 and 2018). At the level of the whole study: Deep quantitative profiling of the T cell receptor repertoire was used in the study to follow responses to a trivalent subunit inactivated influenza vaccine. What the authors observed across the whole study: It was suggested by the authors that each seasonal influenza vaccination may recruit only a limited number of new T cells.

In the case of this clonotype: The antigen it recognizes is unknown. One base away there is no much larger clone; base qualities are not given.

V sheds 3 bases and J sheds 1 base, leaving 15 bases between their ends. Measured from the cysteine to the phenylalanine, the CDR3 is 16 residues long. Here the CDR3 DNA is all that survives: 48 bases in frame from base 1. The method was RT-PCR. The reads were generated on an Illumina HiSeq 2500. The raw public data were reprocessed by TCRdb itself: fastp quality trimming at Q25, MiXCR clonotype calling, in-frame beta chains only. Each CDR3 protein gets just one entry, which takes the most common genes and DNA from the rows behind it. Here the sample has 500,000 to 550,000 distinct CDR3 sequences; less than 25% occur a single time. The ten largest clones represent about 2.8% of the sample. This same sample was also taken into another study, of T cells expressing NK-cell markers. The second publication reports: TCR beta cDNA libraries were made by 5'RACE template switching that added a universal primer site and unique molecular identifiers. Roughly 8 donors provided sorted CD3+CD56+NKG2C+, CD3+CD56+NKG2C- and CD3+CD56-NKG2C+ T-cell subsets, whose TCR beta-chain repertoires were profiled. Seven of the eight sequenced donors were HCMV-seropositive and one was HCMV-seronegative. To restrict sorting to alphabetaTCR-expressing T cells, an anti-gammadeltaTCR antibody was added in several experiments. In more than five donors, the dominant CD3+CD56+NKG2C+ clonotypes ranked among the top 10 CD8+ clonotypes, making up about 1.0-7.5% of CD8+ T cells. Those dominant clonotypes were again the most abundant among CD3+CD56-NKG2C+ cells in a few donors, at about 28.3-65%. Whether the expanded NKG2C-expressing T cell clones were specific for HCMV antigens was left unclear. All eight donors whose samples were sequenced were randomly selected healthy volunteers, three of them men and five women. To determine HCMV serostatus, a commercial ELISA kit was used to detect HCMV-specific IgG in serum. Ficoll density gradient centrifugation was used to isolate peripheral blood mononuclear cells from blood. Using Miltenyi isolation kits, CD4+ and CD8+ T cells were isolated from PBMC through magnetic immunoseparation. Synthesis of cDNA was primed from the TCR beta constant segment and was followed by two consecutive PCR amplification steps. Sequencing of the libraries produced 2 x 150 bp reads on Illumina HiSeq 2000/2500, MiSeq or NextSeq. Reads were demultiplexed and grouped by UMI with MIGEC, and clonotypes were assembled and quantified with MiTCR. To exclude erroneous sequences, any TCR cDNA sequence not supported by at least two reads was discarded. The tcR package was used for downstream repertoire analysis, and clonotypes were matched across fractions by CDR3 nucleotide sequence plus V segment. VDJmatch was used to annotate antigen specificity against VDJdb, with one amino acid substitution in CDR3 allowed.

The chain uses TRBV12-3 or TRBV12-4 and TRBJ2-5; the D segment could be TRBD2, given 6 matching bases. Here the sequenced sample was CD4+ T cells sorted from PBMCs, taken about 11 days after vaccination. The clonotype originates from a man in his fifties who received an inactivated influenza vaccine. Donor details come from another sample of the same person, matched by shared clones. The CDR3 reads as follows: CASSFRGGGGQETQYF. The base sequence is TGTGCCAGCAGTTTCAGAGGTGGGGGAGGCCAAGAGACCCAGTACTTC.